These 18 T cell receptor beta chains share one sample of origin, sequenced in a study of blood T cell repertoires in COVID-19. Data came from immunoSEQ multiplex PCR; TCRdb stores just in-frame clones and leaves some out. Of some 220,000 clones listed, about nine tenths were seen once; the top ten hold 0.83%. The sequenced sample was peripheral blood. These receptors were collected from a man younger than 45 with COVID-19, enrolled during active disease.

This clone was seen a single time. The V and J genes are TRBV2 and TRBJ1-1, with 9 bases matching TRBD1. Germline V gives CDR1 SNHLY, CDR2 FYNNEI. Unmatched junction bases numbered 4, after V lost 6 bases and J lost 5 bases. The CDR3 is 13 residues long. The DNA for the CDR3 is TGTGCCAGCAGGACAGGGGGAGTTACTGAAGCTTTCTTT. Protein sequence: CASRTGGVTEAFF. Based on the CDR3 plus reference TRBV2 and TRBJ1-1, the full variable domain is EPEVTQTPSHQVTQMGQEVILRCVPISNHLYFYWYRQILGQKVEFLVSFYNNEISEKSEIFDDQFSVERPDGSNFTLKIRSTKLEDSAMYFCASRTGGVTEAFFGQGTRLTVV.

The rearrangement links TRBV6-4 to TRBJ2-1, with 8 bases aligning to TRBD2. The junction had 8 bases not matched to a gene; V was cut back by 0 bases and J by 7 bases. The germline gives CDR1 MRHNA, CDR2 SNTAGT. The CDR3 consists of 16 residues. The CDR3 sequence: CASSDSSSGGRNEQFF. CDR3 nucleotide sequence: TGTGCCAGCAGTGACTCGAGCAGCGGGGGTCGGAATGAGCAGTTCTTC.

The chain combines TRBV19 with TRBJ1-5; D might be TRBD1 (5 bases). CDR3 length: 12 amino acids. The ends were cut back, 9 bases at V and 8 bases at J, with 14 bases in the middle. Germline CDR1 and CDR2: LNHDA and SQIVND (reference sequence). CDR3 sequence: CASRTYPEPQHF. CDR3 coding DNA: TGTGCCAGCCGGACATACCCGGAGCCCCAGCATTTT.

The chain carries TRBV29-1 and TRBJ1-5; D unclear. The CDR3 is 15 amino acids. V was pared by 0 bases and J by 4 bases, with 13 bases between. Germline CDR1 reads SQVTM; CDR2 reads ANQGSEA. This CDR3 reads CSVEDRRGTNQPQHF. The CDR3 DNA sequence: TGCAGCGTTGAAGATCGGCGGGGAACTAATCAGCCCCAGCATTTT.

The chain couples TRBV30 to TRBJ1-4, with 9 bases fitting TRBD1. The CDR3 contains 14 residues. Germline CDR1 GTSNPN, CDR2 SVGIG (reference sequence). The trim removed 3 bases at V and 5 bases at J, leaving 4 bases unmatched. The chain's CDR3 is CAWRRGTGNEKLFF. In DNA, the CDR3 is TGTGCCTGGAGAAGGGGGACAGGGAATGAAAAACTGTTTTTT.

J is TRBJ1-2 and V is TRBV9; no firm D call. Germline V gene lookup returns CDR1 SGDLS and CDR2 YYNGEE. V lost 0 bases and J lost 3, with 18 bases in between. The CDR3 has 17 residues. The CDR3 region is CASSVGPEPFIDYGYTF. CDR3 sequence (DNA): TGTGCCAGCAGCGTAGGTCCGGAGCCGTTCATCGACTATGGCTACACCTTC.

CDR3 DNA sequence: TGCAGTGCTAGTGGAGGTTTCGACACTGAAGCTTTCTTT. It specifies CSASGGFDTEAFF. The chain links TRBV20-1 to TRBJ1-1; D is uncertain. Germline V gene lookup returns CDR1 DFQATT and CDR2 SNEGSKA (reference sequence). With 3 bases removed from V and 3 bases from J, the gap between germline ends came to 11 bases. The CDR3 is 13 amino acids.

This chain uses TRBV4-1 with TRBJ1-6, with TRBD1 matching over 7 bases. The V gene end was trimmed by 4 bases and the J gene end by 9 bases; junction bases not matched to a gene: 9. Looked up from germline, CDR1 is MGHRA and CDR2 is YSYEKL. The CDR3 is 15 residues long. CDR3: CASSLRDRDTSPLHF. In nucleotides, the CDR3 is TGCGCCAGCAGCCTAAGGGACAGAGATACTTCACCCCTCCACTTT.

This clone has only one observation. CDR3: CASSANRGLGTEAFF. CDR3 coding DNA: TGTGCCAGCAGCGCAAACAGGGGGCTGGGAACTGAAGCTTTCTTT. This chain connects TRBV7-3 to TRBJ1-1, with 9 bases matching TRBD1. This CDR3 has 15 residues. V gave up 5 bases and J gave up 5 bases; unmatched junction bases: 9. CDR1 is SGHTA, CDR2 FQGTGA, per germline.

The chain has TRBV12-5 and TRBJ2-5; 7 bases align to TRBD2. The CDR3 totals 14 residues. CDR1 is LGHNT and CDR2 is FRNRAP in the germline V gene. V was clipped by 1 base and J by 5 bases; unmatched bases: 4. The CDR3 DNA follows: TGTGCTAGTGGTTTGGGCCTAGCGGACGAGACCCAGTACTTC. Translated: CASGLGLADETQYF.

J is TRBJ1-6 and V is TRBV7-9; no reliable D call. Between the trimmed V and J ends, which lost 2 bases and 7 bases, there was a span of 12 bases. The CDR3 is made up of 15 amino acids. CDR1 SEHNR and CDR2 FQNEAQ come from the germline V gene (reference sequence). Here the CDR3 reads CASSLIGDLNSPLHF. CDR3 DNA: TGTGCCAGCAGCTTAATCGGAGATTTAAATTCACCCCTCCACTTT.

DNA for the CDR3: TGCAGTGCGAGTACCGGGACAGGGAGGTTCAATGAGCAGTTCTTC. Translated, it gives CSASTGTGRFNEQFF. V and J are TRBV20-1 and TRBJ2-1; TRBD1 matches at 9 bases. CDR3 length: 15 amino acids. Germline lookup yields CDR1 DFQATT and CDR2 SNEGSKA (reference sequence). V dropped 6 bases and J dropped 6; count of bases not matched to a gene: 12.

The V call is TRBV4-1, the J call TRBJ1-1; D ambiguous. The V and J ends lost 1 base and 7 bases respectively, with 7 bases between them. CDR1 and CDR2 (germline): MGHRA, YSYEKL. This CDR3 comprises 12 residues. CDR3 DNA sequence: TGCGCCAGCAGCCAAGGGCCGGGTGAAGCTTTCTTT. As protein: CASSQGPGEAFF.

This clone came up a few times. The chain joins TRBV27 to TRBJ1-6; D is unclear. CDR3 length: 13 amino acids. V was shortened by 6 bases and J by 8 bases, with 11 bases between the two germline ends. Germline V gives CDR1 MNHEY, CDR2 SMNVEV (reference sequence). CDR3 bases: TGTGCCAGCAGCGCGGCGCGATATTCACCCCTCCACTTT. This codes for CASSAARYSPLHF.

This chain links TRBV4-1 with TRBJ1-2, with 7 positions matching TRBD1. V gave up 1 base and J gave up 4 bases; unmatched junction bases: 6. Looked up from germline, CDR1 is MGHRA and CDR2 is YSYEKL. The length of the CDR3 is 15 residues. CDR3 bases: TGCGCCAGCAGCCAAGCCGGGACAGATGCCTATGGCTACACCTTC. Translating it yields CASSQAGTDAYGYTF.

The chain uses TRBV18 and TRBJ1-4, with D tentatively TRBD1 (6 bases). The CDR3 extends over 12 amino acids. CDR1 KGHSH and CDR2 LQKENI come from the germline V gene. V was pared by 5 bases and J by 5 bases, with 6 bases between. CDR3 DNA: TGTGCCAGCTCAGGGGGCAATGAAAAACTGTTTTTT. This sequence encodes CASSGGNEKLFF.

The chain recombines TRBV6-5 with TRBJ1-2; no clear D. The CDR3 is 15 residues long. The ends were cut back, 0 bases at V and 4 bases at J, with 12 bases in the middle. Germline-derived CDR1 and CDR2 are MNHEY and SVGAGI. The CDR3 protein is CASSYSGEIVYGYTF. CDR3 in DNA: TGTGCCAGCAGTTACTCAGGAGAAATTGTCTATGGCTACACCTTC.

The chain couples TRBV5-4 to TRBJ2-1, with D possibly being TRBD2 (6 bases). V dropped 4 bases and J dropped 8 bases, with 19 bases sitting between them. There are 15 residues in the CDR3. Germline CDR1 SGHNT, CDR2 YYREEE (reference sequence). The CDR3, as DNA: TGTGCCAGCAGCCTTAGAGGAGGTACGGGGGATGAGCAGTTCTTC. It codes for CASSLRGGTGDEQFF. Full variable domain (missing parts from reference TRBV5-4 and TRBJ2-1): ETGVTQSPTHLIKTRGQQVTLRCSSQSGHNTVSWYQQALGQGPQFIFQYYREEENGRGNFPPRFSGLQFPNYSSELNVNALELDDSALYLCASSLRGGTGDEQFFGPGTRLTVL.